Shown below are 30 T cell receptor beta chains from a single sample sequenced in a study of OX40 agonist ivuxolimab in advanced cancers. TCRdb's table, derived via immunoSEQ multiplex PCR, lists solely in-frame clones and lacks some. This table has 65,000 to 90,000 clones, approximately 91% appearing once. The specimen comprised CD4+ or CD8+ T cells sorted from blood, sampled in a trial of the OX40 agonist ivuxolimab. These receptors came from an adult with an advanced solid tumor such as melanoma, head and neck, liver or kidney cancer.

The CDR3 DNA reads as TGTGCCTGGACCCGAACCGGGGGGGCCTACAATGAGCAGTTCTTC. Translating it yields CAWTRTGGAYNEQFF. The chain couples TRBV30 to TRBJ2-1, with TRBD2 matching over 8 bases. This CDR3 is 15 amino acids long. In germline, CDR1 is GTSNPN, CDR2 SVGIG (reference sequence). The V gene end was trimmed by 4 bases and the J gene end by 2 bases; junction bases not matched to a gene: 7.

This sequence joins TRBV28 and TRBJ1-2, with D perhaps matching TRBD1 (5 bases). Germline-derived CDR1 and CDR2 are MDHEN and SYDVKM. The CDR3 covers 16 residues. Trimming shortened V by 6 bases and J by 3 bases, and 20 bases separated the two germline ends. CDR3 DNA: TGTGCCAGCAGGTCCGGGGCGAACGACCCCGACTATGGCTACACCTTC. Residues: CASRSGANDPDYGYTF.

This clone was recorded only once. This sequence joins TRBV29-1 and TRBJ2-5; 7 bases align to TRBD2. The CDR3 consists of 13 residues. V dropped 1 base and J dropped 5; count of bases not matched to a gene: 4. Germline CDR1 and CDR2: SQVTM and ANQGSEA. The CDR3 sequence: CSVEAGGRETQYF. In DNA form, the CDR3 reads TGCAGCGTTGAAGCGGGGGGACGCGAGACCCAGTACTTC. Full variable domain (remainder filled in from reference TRBV29-1 and TRBJ2-5): SAVISQKPSRDICQRGTSLTIQCQVDSQVTMMFWYRQQPGQSLTLIATANQGSEATYESGFVIDKFPISRPNLTFSTLTVSNMSPEDSSIYLCSVEAGGRETQYFGPGTRLLVL.

This chain joins TRBV5-4 and TRBJ1-3; D gene uncertain. The CDR3 totals 15 residues. Between the trimmed V and J ends, which lost 0 bases and 0 bases, there was a span of 7 bases. The germline V gene has CDR1 SGHNT and CDR2 YYREEE (reference sequence). CDR3 in amino acids: CASSLDSYSGNTIYF. Written as DNA, the CDR3 is TGTGCCAGCAGCTTGGACAGCTACTCTGGAAACACCATATATTTT.

The chain links TRBV5-1 to TRBJ2-7; the D gene could be TRBD1 or TRBD2 (5 bases each). CDR1 is SGHRS and CDR2 is YFSETQ in the germline V gene. Trimming stripped 4 bases from V and 5 bases from J, with 13 bases between. The length of the CDR3 is 13 residues. This CDR3 is CASSALRGDEQYF. DNA of the CDR3: TGCGCCAGCAGCGCTCTCCGAGGGGACGAGCAGTACTTC.

A single count supports this clone. V and J are TRBV25-1 and TRBJ2-7; 7 bases fit TRBD1. The V and J ends lost 7 bases and 1 base, in that order; junction bases with no gene match: 13. The CDR3 consists of 16 residues. The germline V gene has CDR1 MGHDK and CDR2 SYGVNS. The CDR3 is CASNAARDSSSYEQYF. The CDR3 nucleotides are TGTGCCAGCAACGCGGCCCGGGACAGTAGTTCCTACGAGCAGTACTTC.

This clone has only one observation. J is TRBJ2-3 and V is TRBV29-1; D remains unclear. The CDR3 is 16 amino acids. The germline CDR1 and CDR2 sequences are SQVTM and ANQGSEA. Trimming shortened V by 6 bases and J by 5 bases, and 24 bases separated the two germline ends. The DNA of the CDR3 is TGCAGCGTCGGAAGCAGGAGAGATCAGGCCGTAGATACGCAGTATTTT. Encoded protein: CSVGSRRDQAVDTQYF.

In its sample, this clone was seen once. The rearrangement joins TRBV2 to TRBJ1-2; D remains ambiguous. The V and J ends lost 4 bases and 8 bases respectively, with 20 bases between them. CDR1 is SNHLY, CDR2 FYNNEI, per germline. This CDR3 spans 15 amino acids. The CDR3 coding sequence is TGTGCCAGCAGTGGGCAGGACGCGATACTGAGGGGCTACACCTTC. Protein product: CASSGQDAILRGYTF.

The CDR3 protein is CASSPSGYTQYF. The DNA of the CDR3 is TGTGCCAGCAGCCCTAGCGGGTATACGCAGTATTTT. This chain connects TRBV7-9 to TRBJ2-3; TRBD2 matches at 8 bases. CDR3 length equals 12 residues. With 5 bases clipped from V and 7 bases from J, the junction kept 2 bases outside the gene matches. Germline V gene sequence: CDR1 SEHNR, CDR2 FQNEAQ (reference sequence).

This chain connects TRBV2 to TRBJ1-6; D unresolved. Trimming stripped 6 bases from V and 7 bases from J, with 10 bases between. Germline V CDR1 and CDR2: SNHLY, FYNNEI. The CDR3 totals 13 residues. CDR3 bases: TGTGCCAGCAGGGTGGCGGGGAATTCACCCCTCCACTTT. Translation gives CASRVAGNSPLHF.

The rearrangement joins TRBV6-5 to TRBJ2-5, with D uncertain. The CDR3 consists of 13 residues. From germline, CDR1 is MNHEY and CDR2 SVGAGI. V lost 3 bases, J lost 4 bases, and 9 bases lay in between. CDR3 loop: CASSYKVRETQYF. As DNA, the CDR3 is TGTGCCAGCAGTTATAAAGTAAGAGAGACCCAGTACTTC.

Only a few counts were recorded for this clone. This chain links TRBV7-9 with TRBJ1-5, with D uncertain. Germline CDR1 reads SEHNR; CDR2 reads FQNEAQ (reference sequence). The CDR3 length is 15 residues. V lost 6 bases to trimming and J lost 0 bases, with 12 bases between them. CDR3 sequence reads: CASSAPGNSNQPQHF. The CDR3 region has the DNA TGTGCCAGCAGTGCTCCGGGAAATAGCAATCAGCCCCAGCATTTT.

This sequence joins TRBV28 and TRBJ1-2, with TRBD1 as a possible D gene (5 bases). The CDR3 is made up of 16 amino acids. Germline assignment: CDR1 MDHEN and CDR2 SYDVKM. Trimming removed 5 bases at V and 4 bases at J, with 20 bases between. This CDR3 is CASSPIRGMSAYGYTF. The CDR3 region has the DNA TGTGCCAGCAGTCCCATCCGGGGGATGAGTGCCTATGGCTACACCTTC.

The CDR3 DNA reads TGTGCCAGCAGTTTGGACAGGGGAGATACGCAGTATTTT. It encodes CASSLDRGDTQYF. The chain employs TRBV27 and TRBJ2-3, with 9 bases fitting TRBD1. Per germline, CDR1 MNHEY and CDR2 SMNVEV (reference sequence). V was clipped by 3 bases and J by 5 bases; unmatched bases: 0. The CDR3 sequence is 13 residues long.

Here the CDR3 DNA reads TGTGCCAGCAGCCTCCGCTCGGATACGCAGTATTTT. Residues: CASSLRSDTQYF. The J gene is TRBJ2-3, the V gene TRBV11-3, with D unresolved. Deletions cut 5 bases from V and 6 bases from J, with 9 bases between. This CDR3 region has 12 residues. Germline V gives CDR1 SGHNT, CDR2 YENEEA.

The rearrangement uses TRBV6-4 and TRBJ2-1, with 14 bases identical to TRBD2. Germline CDR1 is MRHNA and CDR2 is SNTAGT. The CDR3 extends over 15 amino acids. The V gene end was trimmed by 6 bases and the J gene end by 10 bases; junction bases not matched to a gene: 8. CDR3 DNA sequence: TGTGCCAGCAGCAGACTAGCGGGAGGGAAGGAGGAGCAGTTCTTC. It translates to CASSRLAGGKEEQFF.

The CDR3 DNA sequence: TGCGCCAGCAGCTTGACCGGGGGCGCGGAGACCCAGTACTTC. This translates into CASSLTGGAETQYF. The chain has TRBV5-1 and TRBJ2-5; TRBD1 or TRBD2 may be the D gene (6 bases each). Germline V gene lookup returns CDR1 SGHRS and CDR2 YFSETQ. The CDR3 length is 14 residues. V dropped 1 base and J dropped 5 bases, with 12 bases sitting between them.

The chain joins TRBV5-1 to TRBJ2-5; no firm D call. The CDR3 has 13 residues. V was clipped by 2 bases and J by 3 bases, with 8 bases between them. Germline loops: CDR1 SGHRS, CDR2 YFSETQ. The CDR3 protein is CASSLWGKETQYF. DNA of the CDR3: TGCGCCAGCAGCTTATGGGGAAAAGAGACCCAGTACTTC.

CDR3 DNA sequence: TGCGCCAGCAGCCCGGACGGTGATAATGAAAAACTGTTTTTT. It specifies CASSPDGDNEKLFF. The rearrangement uses TRBV5-1 and TRBJ1-4, with D hard to call. Germline V gene data show CDR1 as SGHRS and CDR2 as YFSETQ. V lost 4 bases to trimming and J lost 4 bases, with 11 bases between them. CDR3 length equals 14 residues.

A few counts support this clone. This sequence joins TRBV5-1 and TRBJ2-3; D unclear. From germline, CDR1 is SGHRS and CDR2 YFSETQ. V was trimmed by 0 bases and J by 6 bases, leaving 14 bases between them. This CDR3 spans 15 amino acids. The chain's CDR3 is CASSLAAEPVDTQYF. The CDR3, as DNA: TGCGCCAGCAGCTTGGCCGCAGAACCCGTGGATACGCAGTATTTT. The variable domain in full, with the rest retrieved from reference TRBV5-1 and TRBJ2-3, is KAGVTQTPRYLIKTRGQQVTLSCSPISGHRSVSWYQQTPGQGLQFLFEYFSETQRNKGNFPGRFSGRQFSNSRSEMNVSTLELGDSALYLCASSLAAEPVDTQYFGPGTRLTVL.

The J gene is TRBJ2-7, the V gene TRBV2, with 7 nucleotides matching TRBD1. CDR1 is SNHLY and CDR2 is FYNNEI in the germline V gene. V shed 4 bases and J 3 bases; nucleotides not matched to a gene: 6. The CDR3 covers 14 residues. The CDR3 region is CASSVEGGFYEQYF. The DNA of the CDR3 is TGTGCCAGCAGTGTAGAAGGGGGCTTCTACGAGCAGTACTTC.

V and J are TRBV10-1 and TRBJ2-3; D is undetermined. Germline CDR1 and CDR2: WNHNN and SYGVQD (reference sequence). The CDR3 runs to 11 residues. Trimming removed 8 bases from V and 0 bases from J, with 3 bases in between. CDR3 loop: CASQSTDTQYF. The CDR3 DNA is TGCGCCAGCCAGAGCACAGATACGCAGTATTTT.

V and J are TRBV28 and TRBJ1-2, with 12 positions matching TRBD1. CDR3 length: 13 residues. Germline CDR1 reads MDHEN; CDR2 reads SYDVKM. V dropped 9 bases and J dropped 8; count of bases not matched to a gene: 7. CDR3 sequence reads: CASYRDRGQGYTF. In DNA, the CDR3 is TGTGCCAGTTACCGGGACAGGGGGCAAGGCTACACCTTC.

The genes are TRBV2 and TRBJ1-4; no clear D gene. With 6 bases removed from V and 4 bases from J, the gap between germline ends came to 9 bases. This CDR3 spans 13 amino acids. In germline, CDR1 is SNHLY, CDR2 FYNNEI. In DNA, the CDR3 is TGTGCCAGCAGGTGGGATAATAATGAAAAACTGTTTTTT. Translating it yields CASRWDNNEKLFF.

Points on this clone: An end of the junction differs from the germline gene, which may be a read error. The V call is TRBV10-1, the J call TRBJ2-7; D is ambiguous. This CDR3 is 12 amino acids long. CDR1 and CDR2 (germline): WNHNN, SYGVQD (reference sequence). This chain's CDR3 is CASSENPRGAGF. CDR3 nucleotides: TGCGCCAGCAGTGAGAACCCTCGAGGCGCAGGATTC.

The chain uses TRBV18 and TRBJ1-5; D unresolved. Trimming removed 3 bases from V and 0 bases from J, with 3 bases in between. Germline-derived CDR1 and CDR2 are KGHSH and LQKENI. This CDR3 has 13 amino acids. The CDR3 DNA is TGTGCCAGCTCACCGCGTAGCAATCAGCCCCAGCATTTT. Protein product: CASSPRSNQPQHF.

The chain uses TRBV15 and TRBJ2-5, with TRBD1 matching 9 bases. Germline loops: CDR1 LNHNV, CDR2 YYDKDF (reference sequence). With V trimmed by 2 bases and J by 4 bases, 5 bases remained unmatched. The CDR3 is 15 amino acids. CDR3 nucleotides: TGTGCCACCAGCAGACCGGGACAGGGAGGAGAGACCCAGTACTTC. This codes for CATSRPGQGGETQYF.

The rearrangement uses TRBV11-2 and TRBJ1-3, with a possible D match to TRBD1 (6 bases). The V and J ends lost 1 base and 4 bases respectively, with 11 bases between them. Germline-derived CDR1 and CDR2 are SGHAT and FQNNGV. This CDR3 has 15 residues. The CDR3 region has the DNA TGTGCCAGCAGCTTAGCGACGGGGGGCGGAAACACCATATATTTT. This codes for CASSLATGGGNTIYF.

V is TRBV6-1 and J is TRBJ1-3; D is perhaps TRBD1 (5 bases). V lost 7 bases and J lost 4, with 14 bases in between. This CDR3 contains 14 residues. CDR1 and CDR2 (germline): MNHNS, SASEGT. The CDR3 nucleotides read TGTGCCAGCACCATTGGGGGACTAGGAAACACCATATATTTT. Encoded protein: CASTIGGLGNTIYF.

The chain employs TRBV7-9 and TRBJ2-7; D possibly corresponds to TRBD1 (6 bases). This CDR3 is built from 11 residues. V dropped 3 bases and J dropped 6 bases, with 6 bases sitting between them. Germline V gene data show CDR1 as SEHNR and CDR2 as FQNEAQ (reference sequence). The CDR3 DNA sequence: TGTGCCAGCAGCTTGGACAGCGAGCAGTACTTC. It specifies CASSLDSEQYF.